Listed below are T cell receptor beta chains from one sample, sequenced in a study of post-analysis software for immune sequencing data. MiXCR was run by TCRdb on the PCR reads, yielding one entry per CDR3 protein. The sample contains about 560,000 distinct CDR3 sequences, 44% of which appear only once. Sequenced: blood. The source of these receptors is a girl aged 5 to 17 with multiple sclerosis. Both conserved end residues are part of each CDR3. A D gene is named only where the DNA matches it firmly. Where a row states a size, it is once, few, many or the class of an expanded clone; other rows omit it.

D gene	V gene	J gene	clone size	CDR3 DNA	CDR3 protein
TRBD1	TRBV3-1	TRBJ1-2	few	TGTGCCAGCGAGGACAGGGGATCTAACTATGGCTACACCTTC	CASEDRGSNYGYTF
TRBD1	TRBV7-9	TRBJ2-5	NA	TGTGCCAGCACCAGGGGGCGGGGAGAGCAGTACTTC	CASTRGRGEQYF
TRBD2	TRBV20-1	TRBJ2-7	NA	TGCAGTGCTACAAACGGGGGGTACGAGCAGTACTTC	CSATNGGYEQYF
TRBD2	TRBV12-3/TRBV12-4	TRBJ2-7	few	TGTGCCAGCAGTTTTCGGCGGCTAGCGGTTTCCTACGAGCAGTACTTC	CASSFRRLAVSYEQYF
NA	TRBV4-1	TRBJ1-5	NA	TGTCGTGAGGCAGGGAGTTATCAGCCCCAGCATTTT	CREAGSYQPQHF
NA	TRBV12-3/TRBV12-4	TRBJ2-7	many	TGTGCCAGCACCCGGGGGTACGAGCAGTACTTC	CASTRGYEQYF
TRBD2	TRBV24-1	TRBJ2-3	NA	TGTGCCACCACCCCGTTGGGCTTTCTAGCGGCCCCTGGCGGGACAGATACGCAGTATTTT	CATTPLGFLAAPGGTDTQYF
NA	TRBV20-1	TRBJ1-2	few	TGCAGTGCTAGAGAGGGGGCTGGGGACTATGGCTACACCTTC	CSAREGAGDYGYTF
NA	TRBV5-5	TRBJ2-7	few	TGTGCCAGCAGCCTGACCGGGGCGCAGCCGCAGCCCTACGAGCAGTACTTC	CASSLTGAQPQPYEQYF
NA	TRBV7-9	TRBJ2-7	few	TGTGCCAGCAGCTTAACCGCTCGCCACGAGCAGTACTTC	CASSLTARHEQYF
TRBD2	TRBV10-3	TRBJ2-1	NA	TGTGCCATCAGGCCTAGCGGGGATAATGAGCAGTTCTTC	CAIRPSGDNEQFF
NA	TRBV13	TRBJ2-1	NA	TGTGCCAGCTTTCGCGCCCGGGTTTCGAGCTCCTACAATGAGCAGTTCTTC	CASFRARVSSSYNEQFF
NA	TRBV5-1	TRBJ2-5	many	TGCGCCAGCAGCTTGAGCGCGGGCTATCAAGAGACCCAGTACTTC	CASSLSAGYQETQYF
NA	TRBV3-1	TRBJ2-3	NA	TGTGCCAGCAGCCAAGATGATGGCACAGATACGCAGTATTTT	CASSQDDGTDTQYF
NA	TRBV7-9	TRBJ2-7	once	TGTGCCAGCAGCTTAGTATCCGGGGCTGGCGAGCAGTACTTC	CASSLVSGAGEQYF
TRBD2	TRBV6-5	TRBJ2-1	NA	TGTGCCAGCAAAGAAATTGCGGGAGGGGCGGACAATGAGCAGTTCTTC	CASKEIAGGADNEQFF
NA	TRBV4-1	TRBJ1-1	NA	TGCGCCAGCAGCCAGCGTCCAGGGACTAACACTGAAGCTTTCTTT	CASSQRPGTNTEAFF
TRBD1	TRBV7-2	TRBJ2-1	few	TGTGCCAGCAGCAGTGCCCCGGGACAGGATTACAATGAGCAGTTCTTC	CASSSAPGQDYNEQFF
NA	TRBV7-2	TRBJ1-4	few	TGTGCCAGCAGTCCCCGGGACGTAGATAATGAAAAACTGTTTTTT	CASSPRDVDNEKLFF
NA	TRBV5-6	TRBJ1-2	NA	TGTGCCAGCAGCGGTGCGGGGGAGGAGGGCTACACCTTC	CASSGAGEEGYTF
TRBD1	TRBV5-1	TRBJ2-1	NA	TGCGCCAGCAGCACACCCGGGACAGGGGGCGATGAGCAGTTCTTC	CASSTPGTGGDEQFF
TRBD1	TRBV10-2	TRBJ2-1	once	TGCGCCAGCAGTGTTGCGGGACAGGGGGCCATCGATGAGCAGTTCTTC	CASSVAGQGAIDEQFF
NA	TRBV7-2	TRBJ1-2	few	TGTGCCAGCAGCAGAAGCAGGGGCCCTAACTATGGCTACACCTTC	CASSRSRGPNYGYTF
NA	TRBV30	TRBJ2-2	NA	TGTGCCTGGTCGGCCGGGGAGCTGTTTTTT	CAWSAGELFF
TRBD2	TRBV5-1	TRBJ2-3	NA	TGCGCCAGCAGCTTGGGGAGCGGGGGAGCAACTAGCACAGATACGCAGTATTTT	CASSLGSGGATSTDTQYF
NA	TRBV5-1	TRBJ2-7	NA	TGCGCCAGCAGCCCCCCGGGACGACCCTACGAGCAGTACTTC	CASSPPGRPYEQYF
NA	TRBV5-1	TRBJ1-3	NA	TGCGCCAGCAGCTGGAGGTTCGGGGACGGCGACTCTGGAAACACCATATATTTT	CASSWRFGDGDSGNTIYF
NA	TRBV20-1	TRBJ1-5	NA	TGCAGTGCTAGCGGCCCTACAGGGAATCAGCCCCAGCATTTT	CSASGPTGNQPQHF
NA	TRBV20-1	TRBJ1-1	NA	TGCAGTGCTAGAGATGAACAGAGGCCCCCCCGTCGAGCTTTCTTT	CSARDEQRPPRRAFF
TRBD2	TRBV7-2	TRBJ2-3	NA	TGTGCCAGCAGCTTACAGCGGGGTGGCACAGATACGCAGTATTTT	CASSLQRGGTDTQYF
NA	TRBV12-3/TRBV12-4	TRBJ2-1	few	TGTGCCAGCAGTTTTAGCAGGGTTGGGCAGTTCTTC	CASSFSRVGQFF
NA	TRBV5-1	TRBJ2-3	NA	TGCGCCAGCAGACAAACAGCCCTCACAGATACGCAGTATTTT	CASRQTALTDTQYF
NA	TRBV12-3/TRBV12-4	TRBJ1-2	NA	TGTGCCAGCAGAAAAGGGGGGGGCTATGGCTACACCTTC	CASRKGGGYGYTF
NA	TRBV10-3	TRBJ2-3	NA	TGTGCCATCAGTGAGTCGGCAGGGGATGATGATACGCAGTATTTT	CAISESAGDDDTQYF
NA	TRBV11-2	TRBJ1-5	few	TGTGCCAGCAGCTTAGGGACAGCTTACAATCAGCCCCAGCATTTT	CASSLGTAYNQPQHF
NA	TRBV5-1	TRBJ2-1	NA	TGCGCCAGCAGCCGCGGGGATACAGGTTTCAATGAGCAGTTCTTC	CASSRGDTGFNEQFF
NA	TRBV20-1	TRBJ2-3	few	TGCAGTGCTAGACCCAGGAGACTTATACGGGCAGATACGCAGTATTTT	CSARPRRLIRADTQYF
NA	TRBV5-1	TRBJ1-4	NA	TGCGCCAGCAGCTTCAATCAGGAGGAAAAACTGTTTTTT	CASSFNQEEKLFF
TRBD1	TRBV7-8	TRBJ2-7	few	TGTGCCAGCAGCTATGGACAGGGGGGCGAGCAGTACTTC	CASSYGQGGEQYF
NA	TRBV2	TRBJ2-7	few	TGTGCCAGCAGTGAATCGGTTTTCGGGGCCTACGAGCAGTACTTC	CASSESVFGAYEQYF
NA	TRBV14	TRBJ2-7	few	TGTGCCAGCAGCCAGAGTTTGGGACTGCCCTCCTACGAGCAGTACTTC	CASSQSLGLPSYEQYF
TRBD1	TRBV11-3	TRBJ2-5	NA	TGTGCCAGCAGCTCAGGACAGGGGGCGCGGGAGACCCAGTACTTC	CASSSGQGARETQYF
NA	TRBV6-1	TRBJ1-1	NA	TGTGCCAGCAGGGTTGACAGTGGAGGTACTGAAGCTTTCTTT	CASRVDSGGTEAFF
NA	TRBV11-1	TRBJ2-5	NA	TGTGCCAGCAGCCGCGCCGGACCTCAAGAGACCCAGTACTTC	CASSRAGPQETQYF
NA	TRBV12-3/TRBV12-4	TRBJ2-5	NA	TGTGCCAGCAGCGGGGGAGTAGAAGGGGAGACCCAGTACTTC	CASSGGVEGETQYF
TRBD1	TRBV7-9	TRBJ1-2	NA	TGTGCCAGCAGCTTAGACGGGACAGGTTACTATGGCTACACCTTC	CASSLDGTGYYGYTF
NA	TRBV25-1	TRBJ2-5	few	TGTGCCAGCATGGGTCCACCCCAAGAGACCCAGTACTTC	CASMGPPQETQYF
NA	TRBV20-1	TRBJ2-1	NA	TGCAGTGCCGGCCCCACGTCGGGAGTATTCCCCAATGAGCAGTTCTTC	CSAGPTSGVFPNEQFF
NA	TRBV7-9	TRBJ1-1	few	TGTGCCAGCAGCTTGTCAGACAACGAAGCTTTCTTT	CASSLSDNEAFF
NA	TRBV12-3/TRBV12-4	TRBJ1-2	once	TGTGCCAGCAGTCCCAGGGACGGATATGGCTACACCTTC	CASSPRDGYGYTF
NA	TRBV12-3/TRBV12-4	TRBJ2-7	few	TGTGCCAGCAGTTTAGATCTGGTTGGGAACGAGCAGTACTTC	CASSLDLVGNEQYF
NA	TRBV20-1	TRBJ1-5	NA	TGCAGTGCTAGAGATCGGTGGGGCAATCAGCCCCAGCATTTT	CSARDRWGNQPQHF
NA	TRBV7-2	TRBJ2-1	NA	TGTGCCAGCAGCTTAGAGGGGCACTTCATGGATGAGCAGTTCTTC	CASSLEGHFMDEQFF
NA	TRBV7-3	TRBJ2-3	few	TGTGCCAGCAGCCGCAACTTTGGTCGGGACGGGGGTAGCACAGATACGCAGTATTTT	CASSRNFGRDGGSTDTQYF
NA	TRBV3-1	TRBJ1-2	NA	TGTGCCAGCAGCCCTAGGCGGAATTTCTATGGCTACACCTTC	CASSPRRNFYGYTF